The rows below give T cell receptor beta chains drawn from one sample of a study of blood T cell repertoires in COVID-19. Repertoires were generated with immunoSEQ multiplex PCR, while TCRdb's copy carries only in-frame clones and drops some. The table lists a few hundred thousand clones, approximately 85% of them singletons. Sequenced material: peripheral blood. The receptor set was obtained from a woman aged 50 to 60 with acute or convalescent COVID-19. Each CDR3 is given with its conserved first and last residue. Fields, in order: V gene, clone size, J gene, D gene, CDR3 protein, CDR3 DNA. D genes are given only for firm matches. Expanded clones are given a class, and other clones once, few, many or no size at all.

v_call: TRBV19
clone_size: -
j_call: TRBJ1-2
d_call: TRBD1
cdr3_aa: CASSLDRAYGYTF
cdr3_nt: TGTGCCAGTAGTCTCGACAGGGCCTATGGCTACACCTTC

v_call: TRBV28
clone_size: once
j_call: TRBJ2-6
d_call: TRBD1
cdr3_aa: CASSLAGGSGANVLTF
cdr3_nt: TGTGCCAGCAGTTTGGCAGGGGGCTCTGGGGCCAACGTCCTGACTTTC

v_call: TRBV2
clone_size: -
j_call: TRBJ2-7
d_call: TRBD1
cdr3_aa: CASSEQGQHYEQYF
cdr3_nt: TGTGCCAGCAGTGAACAGGGACAGCATTACGAGCAGTACTTC

v_call: TRBV4-3
clone_size: -
j_call: TRBJ2-5
d_call: -
cdr3_aa: CASSQRTGTKTQYF
cdr3_nt: TGCGCCAGCAGCCAACGGACAGGGACTAAGACCCAGTACTTC

v_call: TRBV6-2/TRBV6-3
clone_size: -
j_call: TRBJ2-5
d_call: TRBD2
cdr3_aa: CASSWGSGRAVETQYF
cdr3_nt: TGTGCCAGCAGTTGGGGTAGCGGGAGGGCCGTTGAGACCCAGTACTTC

v_call: TRBV9
clone_size: -
j_call: TRBJ2-7
d_call: -
cdr3_aa: CASSVAAVGTYEQYF
cdr3_nt: TGTGCCAGCAGCGTAGCTGCGGTTGGAACCTACGAGCAGTACTTC

v_call: TRBV24-1
clone_size: -
j_call: TRBJ1-1
d_call: -
cdr3_aa: CATSDPSATLMNTEAFF
cdr3_nt: TGTGCCACCAGTGACCCCTCCGCAACTCTGATGAACACTGAAGCTTTCTTT

v_call: TRBV24-1
clone_size: -
j_call: TRBJ2-2
d_call: TRBD2
cdr3_aa: CATSGGGSTNTGELFF
cdr3_nt: TGTGCCACCAGTGGAGGCGGGAGTACAAACACCGGGGAGCTGTTTTTT

v_call: TRBV27
clone_size: -
j_call: TRBJ1-6
d_call: TRBD1
cdr3_aa: CASSLSRGTGGSPLHF
cdr3_nt: TGTGCCAGCAGTTTATCTCGGGGGACAGGGGGTTCACCCCTCCACTTT

v_call: TRBV7-2
clone_size: -
j_call: TRBJ2-3
d_call: -
cdr3_aa: CASSLGTELYTDTQYF
cdr3_nt: TGTGCCAGCAGCTTAGGGACAGAACTTTACACAGATACGCAGTATTTT

v_call: TRBV7-3
clone_size: -
j_call: TRBJ2-5
d_call: TRBD1
cdr3_aa: CASSFDRDGETQYF
cdr3_nt: TGTGCCAGCAGCTTCGACAGGGACGGAGAGACCCAGTACTTC

v_call: TRBV19
clone_size: once
j_call: TRBJ1-1
d_call: -
cdr3_aa: CASSIATGQNTEAFF
cdr3_nt: TGTGCCAGTAGTATAGCTACAGGACAAAACACTGAAGCTTTCTTT

v_call: TRBV5-1
clone_size: -
j_call: TRBJ1-1
d_call: -
cdr3_aa: CASSLEAGGGTEAFF
cdr3_nt: TGCGCCAGCAGCTTGGAGGCCGGCGGGGGGACTGAAGCTTTCTTT

v_call: TRBV20-1
clone_size: -
j_call: TRBJ2-1
d_call: -
cdr3_aa: CSASRTRVYNEQFF
cdr3_nt: TGCAGTGCTAGTCGGACACGCGTTTACAATGAGCAGTTCTTC

v_call: TRBV5-1
clone_size: -
j_call: TRBJ1-2
d_call: TRBD1
cdr3_aa: CASSGAGQSYGYTF
cdr3_nt: TGCGCCAGCAGCGGGGCGGGACAGTCTTATGGCTACACCTTC

v_call: TRBV11-3
clone_size: -
j_call: TRBJ2-2
d_call: -
cdr3_aa: CASSPGLVNTGELFF
cdr3_nt: TGTGCCAGCAGCCCGGGACTCGTAAACACCGGGGAGCTGTTTTTT

v_call: TRBV28
clone_size: -
j_call: TRBJ2-1
d_call: TRBD1
cdr3_aa: CASSSAGTGSYNEQFF
cdr3_nt: TGTGCCAGCAGTTCCGCCGGGACAGGGTCCTACAATGAGCAGTTCTTC

v_call: TRBV28
clone_size: -
j_call: TRBJ2-7
d_call: TRBD1
cdr3_aa: CASSSQKTGGAYEQYF
cdr3_nt: TGTGCCAGCAGTTCGCAAAAGACAGGGGGCGCCTACGAGCAGTACTTC

v_call: TRBV3-1/TRBV3-2
clone_size: -
j_call: TRBJ1-1
d_call: -
cdr3_aa: CASSPPTGNTEAFF
cdr3_nt: TGTGCCAGCAGCCCACCTACAGGGAACACTGAAGCTTTCTTT

v_call: TRBV11-3
clone_size: few
j_call: TRBJ2-2
d_call: TRBD1
cdr3_aa: CASSSPGQGVRGELFF
cdr3_nt: TGTGCCAGCAGCTCCCCGGGACAGGGGGTTCGGGGGGAGCTGTTTTTT

v_call: TRBV3-1/TRBV3-2
clone_size: -
j_call: TRBJ2-6
d_call: TRBD1
cdr3_aa: CASSPVRGRGANVLTF
cdr3_nt: TGTGCCAGCAGCCCCGTCAGGGGGCGTGGGGCCAACGTCCTGACTTTC

v_call: TRBV11-2
clone_size: -
j_call: TRBJ2-7
d_call: -
cdr3_aa: CASSAQGYEQYF
cdr3_nt: TGTGCCAGCAGCGCCCAGGGCTACGAGCAGTACTTC

v_call: TRBV2
clone_size: -
j_call: TRBJ1-2
d_call: -
cdr3_aa: CASSEAGRLYTF
cdr3_nt: TGTGCCAGCAGTGAAGCCGGGAGGCTCTACACCTTC

v_call: TRBV6-1
clone_size: few
j_call: TRBJ2-7
d_call: -
cdr3_aa: CASSDAAGYEQYF
cdr3_nt: TGTGCCAGCAGTGATGCAGCGGGCTACGAGCAGTACTTC

v_call: TRBV6-5
clone_size: -
j_call: TRBJ2-3
d_call: -
cdr3_aa: CASSRDFSDTQYF
cdr3_nt: TGTGCCAGCAGCCGGGATTTTTCAGATACGCAGTATTTT

v_call: TRBV28
clone_size: -
j_call: TRBJ2-6
d_call: TRBD1
cdr3_aa: CASRTGTGVTGANVLTF
cdr3_nt: TGTGCCAGCAGAACAGGGACAGGGGTAACTGGGGCCAACGTCCTGACTTTC

v_call: TRBV9
clone_size: -
j_call: TRBJ2-1
d_call: -
cdr3_aa: CASSPRTAYNEQFF
cdr3_nt: TGTGCCAGCAGCCCAAGGACAGCCTACAATGAGCAGTTCTTC

v_call: TRBV5-8
clone_size: -
j_call: TRBJ1-5
d_call: -
cdr3_aa: CASSGAYMGSNQPQHF
cdr3_nt: TGTGCCAGCAGCGGGGCTTACATGGGTAGCAATCAGCCCCAGCATTTT

v_call: TRBV6-1
clone_size: -
j_call: TRBJ1-5
d_call: -
cdr3_aa: CASSEDPGGVYQPQHF
cdr3_nt: TGTGCCAGCAGTGAAGACCCGGGAGGGGTTTATCAGCCCCAGCATTTT

v_call: TRBV24-1
clone_size: -
j_call: TRBJ1-2
d_call: TRBD1
cdr3_aa: CATSDSGQGAQGYTF
cdr3_nt: TGTGCCACCAGTGATTCCGGACAGGGGGCACAGGGCTACACCTTC

v_call: TRBV24-1
clone_size: -
j_call: TRBJ2-1
d_call: -
cdr3_aa: CATSASGSGNEQFF
cdr3_nt: TGTGCCACCAGTGCCTCGGGGTCGGGTAATGAGCAGTTCTTC

v_call: TRBV28
clone_size: -
j_call: TRBJ1-2
d_call: -
cdr3_aa: CASSLVSGALGYTF
cdr3_nt: TGTGCCAGCAGTTTAGTGTCTGGGGCGCTCGGCTACACCTTC

v_call: TRBV5-1
clone_size: -
j_call: TRBJ1-1
d_call: -
cdr3_aa: CASSLASRGTEAFF
cdr3_nt: TGCGCCAGCAGCTTGGCCAGCCGGGGCACTGAAGCTTTCTTT

v_call: TRBV6-2/TRBV6-3
clone_size: -
j_call: TRBJ2-1
d_call: TRBD2
cdr3_aa: CASSLAGGVNEQFF
cdr3_nt: TGTGCCAGCAGTCTAGCGGGGGGGGTCAATGAGCAGTTCTTC

v_call: TRBV29-1
clone_size: -
j_call: TRBJ1-2
d_call: -
cdr3_aa: CSDGTSGYTF
cdr3_nt: TGCAGCGATGGGACATCTGGCTACACCTTC

v_call: TRBV28
clone_size: -
j_call: TRBJ2-4
d_call: -
cdr3_aa: CASSLPVNIQYF
cdr3_nt: TGTGCCAGCAGTTTACCGGTCAACATTCAGTACTTC

v_call: TRBV19
clone_size: -
j_call: TRBJ2-5
d_call: TRBD2
cdr3_aa: CASGTRGETQYF
cdr3_nt: TGTGCCAGTGGGACTAGAGGCGAGACCCAGTACTTC

v_call: TRBV2
clone_size: -
j_call: TRBJ2-1
d_call: TRBD2
cdr3_aa: CASSVSGSNYNEQFF
cdr3_nt: TGTGCCAGCAGTGTTAGCGGGAGTAATTACAATGAGCAGTTCTTC

v_call: TRBV5-1
clone_size: -
j_call: TRBJ2-2
d_call: TRBD1
cdr3_aa: CASSLIPGQTATGELFF
cdr3_nt: TGCGCCAGCAGCTTGATCCCGGGACAGACGGCCACCGGGGAGCTGTTTTTT

v_call: TRBV4-1
clone_size: -
j_call: TRBJ2-3
d_call: TRBD2
cdr3_aa: CASSLGLAGDTQYF
cdr3_nt: TGCGCCAGCAGCCTCGGACTAGCGGGAGATACGCAGTATTTT

v_call: TRBV7-9
clone_size: many
j_call: TRBJ1-3
d_call: TRBD1
cdr3_aa: CASSFRGQVNSGNTIYF
cdr3_nt: TGTGCCAGCAGCTTCAGGGGACAGGTGAACTCTGGAAACACCATATATTTT

v_call: TRBV4-1
clone_size: -
j_call: TRBJ2-7
d_call: -
cdr3_aa: CASSQAGSRAYEQYF
cdr3_nt: TGCGCCAGCAGCCAAGCGGGATCCCGGGCCTACGAGCAGTACTTC

v_call: TRBV18
clone_size: once
j_call: TRBJ1-1
d_call: -
cdr3_aa: CASSPRSLLNTEAFF
cdr3_nt: TGTGCCAGCTCACCACGGAGCCTACTGAACACTGAAGCTTTCTTT

v_call: TRBV14
clone_size: -
j_call: TRBJ2-5
d_call: -
cdr3_aa: CASSHPRLSLIAQETQYF
cdr3_nt: TGTGCCAGCAGCCATCCTCGTCTTAGTTTGATCGCACAAGAGACCCAGTACTTC

v_call: TRBV7-3
clone_size: -
j_call: TRBJ2-2
d_call: -
cdr3_aa: CASSLAPANTGELFF
cdr3_nt: TGTGCCAGCAGCTTAGCTCCGGCGAACACCGGGGAGCTGTTTTTT

v_call: TRBV5-8
clone_size: few
j_call: TRBJ2-3
d_call: -
cdr3_aa: CASSASEGATDTQYF
cdr3_nt: TGTGCCAGCAGCGCGTCAGAGGGAGCCACAGATACGCAGTATTTT

v_call: TRBV19
clone_size: -
j_call: TRBJ1-3
d_call: TRBD1
cdr3_aa: CASRRTGVSGNTIYF
cdr3_nt: TGTGCCTCACGCCGTACAGGGGTTTCTGGAAACACCATATATTTT